The sequence of this T cell receptor beta chain was determined in a study of cytomegalovirus exposure and HLA in healthy donors. Whole-study results and caveats: Researchers counted around 180 TCR beta chains as cytomegalovirus-associated.

The CDR3 has 16 residues. Germline V CDR1 and CDR2: MGHRA, YSYEKL. The ends lost 0 bases at V and 4 bases at J; junction bases unmatched: 7. On this clone itself: The antigen is undetermined.

It was the approximately 130-subject validation cohort, separate from the roughly 700-subject first cohort, to which the donors belonged. Libraries were prepared by immunoSEQ multiplex PCR; TCRdb keeps only in-frame clonotypes and omits some of them. The sample has 80,000 to 100,000 clones, about 90% seen once. The rearrangement joins TRBV4-1 to TRBJ2-3, with TRBD2 matching over 7 bases. The sequenced sample was PBMCs. The clonotype was recovered from a man between 18 and 29 years old in good health and CMV-seropositive. In DNA form, the CDR3 reads TGCGCCAGCAGCCAAGAGGCAGCACGGGAGGCAGATACGCAGTATTTT. It encodes CASSQEAAREADTQYF.